The T cell receptor beta chain under discussion was sequenced for a study of tumor-infiltrating lymphocytes in primary liver carcinoma. Across the study: Productive TCRbeta reads per sample were roughly 3.5 to 8 million, not differing by tissue.

CDR3 size: 11 residues. Germline values: CDR1 SQVTM, CDR2 ANQGSEA. With around 500 ng total RNA as template and a constant-region primer, TCR beta cDNA was made. It was through three nested multiplex PCR rounds of slightly modified ARM-PCR that TCR beta libraries arose. A C-beta reverse primer was combined with TRBV1-TRBV30 forward primers in the first two PCR rounds, and each round had around 11 cycles. TCRdb re-analysed the multiplex PCR reads in MiXCR, keeping a single row per CDR3 protein. The profile shows 300,000 to 400,000 distinct CDR3 sequences, around three fifths of them singletons. Points from the study as a whole: Less overlap was seen in tumor-adjacent and tumor-blood pairs than in tumor region pairs. Tumors significantly exceeded blood in top-250-clone fraction (p = 0.039).

Blood RNA came from unsorted whole blood; germline DNA was also extracted. Remarks on this clonotype: Its antigen is not identified. The junction does not match germline at one end; this may be a read error.

The sample was peripheral blood. The chain employs TRBV29-1 and TRBJ1-2; 9 nucleotides align to TRBD1. This clonotype was obtained from a man in his forties with primary liver carcinoma and hepatitis B virus infection. The CDR3 here is CSVDRGAGYSF. As DNA, the CDR3 is TGTAGCGTTGACAGGGGGGCTGGCTACAGCTTC.